The clone carrying this T cell receptor (beta chain) showed up many times. Its cognate antigen is unknown. Investigators divided CD4+ cells into CD45RA+ naive and CD45RA-negative memory subsets. The data were obtained in a study of shared clonotypes between healthy human individuals. About the study: Serving as donors were two women and a few men, whose ages spanned 18 to 49. Three plates were used per donor for CD4 naive, three for CD4 memory, two for CD8 naive and one for CD8 memory. Study-wide results and caveats: Sampling was confined to blood; repertoires within tissues likely differ.

Clones were read by immunoSEQ multiplex PCR, and TCRdb kept only the in-frame ones, dropping some. The sample carries 950,000 to 1,300,000 clones, 70% to 80% recorded once. Germline CDR1 MNHEY, CDR2 SVGAGI. The CDR3 length is 16 residues. V shed 4 bases, J shed 2 bases, and the junction held 10 bases outside the gene matches. The rearrangement links TRBV6-5 to TRBJ2-7; the match to TRBD2 covers 8 bases. The TCR sequence derives from a man younger than 30 in good health. Sequencing used memory CD4+ T cells sorted from blood. The subset here: CD45RA-negative fraction. The CDR3 coding sequence is TGTGCCAGCAGTTCTTTTCGTCCGGGAGGGGCCTACGAGCAGTACTTC. This sequence encodes CASSSFRPGGAYEQYF.